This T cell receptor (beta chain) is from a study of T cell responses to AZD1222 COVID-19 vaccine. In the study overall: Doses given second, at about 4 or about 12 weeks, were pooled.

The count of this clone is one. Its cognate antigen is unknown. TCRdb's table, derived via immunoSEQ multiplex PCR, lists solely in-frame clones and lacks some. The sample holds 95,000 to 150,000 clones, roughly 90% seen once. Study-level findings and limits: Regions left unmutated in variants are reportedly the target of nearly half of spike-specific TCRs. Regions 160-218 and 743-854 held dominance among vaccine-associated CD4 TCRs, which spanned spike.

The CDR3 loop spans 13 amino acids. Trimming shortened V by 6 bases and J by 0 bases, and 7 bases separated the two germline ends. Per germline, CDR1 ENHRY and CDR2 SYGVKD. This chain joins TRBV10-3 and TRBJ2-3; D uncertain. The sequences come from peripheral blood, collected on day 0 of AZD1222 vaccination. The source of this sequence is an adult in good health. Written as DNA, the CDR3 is TGTGCCATCAGCCGGAGTAGCACAGATACGCAGTATTTT. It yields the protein CAISRSSTDTQYF.